This T cell receptor beta chain was documented in a study of cytomegalovirus exposure and HLA in healthy donors. Study-wide background: Within an early data release were about 85 million unique TCRs drawn from HLA-typed donors.

A multiplex PCR was run with 60 Vbeta primers and 13 Jbeta primers. The protocol was immunoSEQ multiplex PCR, while the TCRdb copy is restricted to in-frame clones and leaves out a portion. The repertoire holds around 130,000 clones, approximately 80% seen once, with 1.5% to 2% in the top ten. Study results and limitations: What was likely a sequencing artifact was a cluster of highly shared sequence variants. Listed as cytomegalovirus-associated were 150 to 200 TCR beta chains.

This clone was recorded only once. Its antigen is as yet unknown. This CDR3 region has 14 residues. Trimming removed 7 bases from V and 8 bases from J; junction bases left unmatched: 11. The V gene's germline CDR1 is MNHEY and CDR2 SMNVEV (reference sequence). The chain employs TRBV27 and TRBJ2-1; 7 nucleotides match TRBD2. This receptor was identified in a man aged 35 to 55 in good health and CMV-seronegative. The sample consisted of PBMCs. The CDR3 bases are TGTGCCAGCATTTCCCTCGGACTAGGTTATGAGCAGTTCTTC. It is translated as CASISLGLGYEQFF.